Presented here are 8 T cell receptor beta chains from one specimen sequenced in a study of beta chain features in type 1 diabetes. Every isolated RNA sample was fully reverse transcribed, so sequencing captured expressed TCRB transcripts. Data came from immunoSEQ multiplex PCR; TCRdb stores just in-frame clones and leaves some out. The table has around 150,000 clones, 8% to 9.5% seen once. No cognate antigen is known for these TCRs. Whole-study findings and limits: In all four CD4+ subsets, TCRB CDR3 length was significantly, moderately reduced in type 1 diabetes.

Material for sequencing was central memory CD4+ T cells from blood. Source of these receptors: a woman under 30 with type 1 diabetes.

The genes are TRBV7-2 and TRBJ1-1; possible D gene TRBD1, 5 bases. This CDR3 spans 16 amino acids. The V gene lost 5 bases and the J gene lost 3 bases, with 19 bases spanning the gap. Germline-derived CDR1 and CDR2 are SGHTA and FQGNSA. CDR3 nucleotides: TGTGCCAGCAGCCGAAAACCCGGCCTCAGGGACACTGAAGCTTTCTTT. Translating it yields CASSRKPGLRDTEAFF.

V and J are TRBV7-9 and TRBJ2-2; 10 nucleotides line up with TRBD2. The CDR3 length is 16 residues. The V gene end was trimmed by 2 bases and the J gene end by 6 bases; junction bases not matched to a gene: 6. Germline V gene data show CDR1 as SEHNR and CDR2 as FQNEAQ (reference sequence). In DNA form, the CDR3 reads TGTGCCAGCAGCTTACTAGCGGGAGATTATGCCGGGGAGCTGTTTTTT. It translates to CASSLLAGDYAGELFF.

The chain has TRBV25-1 and TRBJ1-5; TRBD1 matches 10 bases. In germline, CDR1 is MGHDK, CDR2 SYGVNS. V trimming: 4 bases; J trimming: 5 bases; junction bases outside the gene matches: 5. The CDR3 runs to 15 residues. CDR3 region: CASSGRDRGHQPQHF. DNA of the CDR3: TGTGCCAGCAGTGGGCGGGACAGGGGACATCAGCCCCAGCATTTT.

The rearrangement links TRBV7-2 to TRBJ1-5, with D unclear. V gave up 1 base and J gave up 4 bases, with 5 bases separating them. CDR3 length: 13 amino acids. Germline values: CDR1 SGHTA, CDR2 FQGNSA. This CDR3 is CASSLEQNQPQHF. The CDR3 DNA reads as TGTGCCAGCAGCTTAGAACAGAATCAGCCCCAGCATTTT.

This clone has only a few counts. The V gene is TRBV6-6, the J gene TRBJ2-1; D may be TRBD2 (5 bases). The CDR3 has 14 residues. Germline loops: CDR1 MNHNY, CDR2 SVGAGI (reference sequence). V was shortened by 5 bases and J by 4 bases, with 12 bases between the two germline ends. Here the CDR3 reads CASSHNPGYNEQFF. The CDR3 region has the DNA TGTGCCAGCAGTCATAATCCGGGATACAATGAGCAGTTCTTC.

This clone was seen many times. V usage is TRBV7-2 and J usage is TRBJ2-3; D ambiguous. V was pared by 3 bases and J by 2 bases, with 6 bases between. Germline V lookup: CDR1 SGHTA, CDR2 FQGNSA. This CDR3 comprises 13 residues. The CDR3 protein is CASSFGLTDTQYF. Written as DNA, the CDR3 is TGTGCCAGCAGCTTCGGTCTCACAGATACGCAGTATTTT.

The V and J genes are TRBV9 and TRBJ2-7, with TRBD2 matching over 10 bases. V lost 3 bases to trimming and J lost 6 bases; unmatched junction nucleotides: 6. This CDR3 comprises 14 residues. Germline V gene sequence: CDR1 SGDLS, CDR2 YYNGEE. This CDR3 reads CASSAGTSVTEQYF. The CDR3 bases are TGTGCCAGCAGCGCGGGGACTAGCGTCACCGAGCAGTACTTC.

This clone was counted between two and nine times. J is TRBJ2-7 and V is TRBV7-2; no reliable D call. The CDR3 runs 13 residues. Germline CDR1 SGHTA, CDR2 FQGNSA. The V end lost 2 bases, the J end lost 0 bases, and 5 bases lay between the germline ends. CDR3 coding DNA: TGTGCCAGCAGCTTATACAACTCCTACGAGCAGTACTTC. This sequence encodes CASSLYNSYEQYF. Variable domain in full (rest from reference TRBV7-2 and TRBJ2-7): GAGVSQSPSNKVTEKGKDVELRCDPISGHTALYWYRQSLGQGLEFLIYFQGNSAPDKSGLPSDRFSAERTGGSVSTLTIQRTQQEDSAVYLCASSLYNSYEQYFGPGTRLTVT.